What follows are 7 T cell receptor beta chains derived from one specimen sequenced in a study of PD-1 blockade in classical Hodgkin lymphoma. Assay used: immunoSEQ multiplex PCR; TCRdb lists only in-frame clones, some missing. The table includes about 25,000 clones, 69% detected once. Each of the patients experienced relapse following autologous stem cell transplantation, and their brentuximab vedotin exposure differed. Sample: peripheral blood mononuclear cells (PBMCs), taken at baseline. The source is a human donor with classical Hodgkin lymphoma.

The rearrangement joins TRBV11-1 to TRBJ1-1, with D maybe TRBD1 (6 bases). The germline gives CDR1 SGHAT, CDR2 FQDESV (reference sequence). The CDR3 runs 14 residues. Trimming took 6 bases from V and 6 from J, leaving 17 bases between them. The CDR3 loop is CASSPRGLLAEAFF. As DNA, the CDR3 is TGTGCCAGCAGTCCTAGGGGGTTGTTAGCTGAAGCTTTCTTT.

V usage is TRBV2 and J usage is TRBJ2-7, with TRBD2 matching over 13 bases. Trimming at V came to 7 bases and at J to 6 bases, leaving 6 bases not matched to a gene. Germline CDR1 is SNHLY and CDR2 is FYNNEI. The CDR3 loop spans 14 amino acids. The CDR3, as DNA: TGTGCCAGCAAACTAGCGGGGGGGACTATCGAGCAGTACTTC. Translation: CASKLAGGTIEQYF.

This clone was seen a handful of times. The chain's CDR3 is CASRPSGEFEQYF. CDR3 nucleotides: TGTGCCAGCAGGCCAAGTGGGGAATTTGAACAGTACTTC. V gene TRBV6-6 combines with J gene TRBJ2-7; no clear D. The CDR3 totals 13 residues. The germline V gene encodes CDR1 MNHNY and CDR2 SVGAGI (reference sequence). Trimming shortened V by 6 bases and J by 10 bases, and 19 bases separated the two germline ends.

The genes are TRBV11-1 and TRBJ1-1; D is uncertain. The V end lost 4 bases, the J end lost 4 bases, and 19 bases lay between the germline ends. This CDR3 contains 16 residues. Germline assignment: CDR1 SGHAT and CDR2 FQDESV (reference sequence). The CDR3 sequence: CASSSWRGGTITEAFF. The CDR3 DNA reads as TGTGCCAGCAGCTCGTGGCGGGGTGGAACTATCACTGAAGCTTTCTTT.

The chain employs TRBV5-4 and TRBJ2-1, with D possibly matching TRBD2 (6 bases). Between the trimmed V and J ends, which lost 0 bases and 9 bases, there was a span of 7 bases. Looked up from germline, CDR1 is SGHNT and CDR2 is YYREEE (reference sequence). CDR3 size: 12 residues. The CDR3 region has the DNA TGTGCCAGCAGCTTGGGAGCGGGTGAGCAGTTCTTC. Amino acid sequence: CASSLGAGEQFF.

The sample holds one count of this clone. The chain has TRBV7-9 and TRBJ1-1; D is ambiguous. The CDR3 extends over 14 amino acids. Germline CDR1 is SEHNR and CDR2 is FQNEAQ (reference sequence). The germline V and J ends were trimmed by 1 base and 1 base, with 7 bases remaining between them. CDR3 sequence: CASSLEGENTEAFF. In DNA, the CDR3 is TGTGCCAGCAGCTTAGAGGGTGAGAACACTGAAGCTTTCTTT.

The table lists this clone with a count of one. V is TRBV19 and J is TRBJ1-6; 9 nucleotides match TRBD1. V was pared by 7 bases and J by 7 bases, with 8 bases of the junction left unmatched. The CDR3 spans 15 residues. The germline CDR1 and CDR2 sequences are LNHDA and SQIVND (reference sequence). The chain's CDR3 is CASTEGTGHNSPLHF. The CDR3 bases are TGTGCCAGTACCGAAGGGACAGGGCACAATTCACCCCTCCACTTT.